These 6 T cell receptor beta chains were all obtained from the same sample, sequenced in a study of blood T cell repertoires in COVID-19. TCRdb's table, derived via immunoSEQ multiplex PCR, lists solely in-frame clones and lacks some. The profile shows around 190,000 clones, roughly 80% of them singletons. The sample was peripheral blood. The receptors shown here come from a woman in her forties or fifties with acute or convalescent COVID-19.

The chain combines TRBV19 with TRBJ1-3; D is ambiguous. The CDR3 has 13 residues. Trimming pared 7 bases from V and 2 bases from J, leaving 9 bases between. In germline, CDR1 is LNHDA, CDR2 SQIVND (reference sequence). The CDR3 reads CASIRRPGNTIYF. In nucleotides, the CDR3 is TGTGCCAGTATTAGGAGGCCTGGAAACACCATATATTTT.

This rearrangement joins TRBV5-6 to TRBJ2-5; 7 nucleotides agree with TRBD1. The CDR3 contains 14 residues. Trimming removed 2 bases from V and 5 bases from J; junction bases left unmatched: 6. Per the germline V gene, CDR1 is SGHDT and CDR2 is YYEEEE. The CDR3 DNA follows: TGTGCCAGCAGCTTCGGACAGGTTTACGAGACCCAGTACTTC. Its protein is CASSFGQVYETQYF.

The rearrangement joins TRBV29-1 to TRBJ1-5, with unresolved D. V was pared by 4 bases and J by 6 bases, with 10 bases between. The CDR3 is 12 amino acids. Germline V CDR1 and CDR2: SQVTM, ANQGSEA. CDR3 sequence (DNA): TGCAGCGTTGGCGGCCTGGGTCAGCCCCAGCATTTT. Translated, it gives CSVGGLGQPQHF. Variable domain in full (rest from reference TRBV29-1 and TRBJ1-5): SAVISQKPSRDICQRGTSLTIQCQVDSQVTMMFWYRQQPGQSLTLIATANQGSEATYESGFVIDKFPISRPNLTFSTLTVSNMSPEDSSIYLCSVGGLGQPQHFGDGTRLSIL.

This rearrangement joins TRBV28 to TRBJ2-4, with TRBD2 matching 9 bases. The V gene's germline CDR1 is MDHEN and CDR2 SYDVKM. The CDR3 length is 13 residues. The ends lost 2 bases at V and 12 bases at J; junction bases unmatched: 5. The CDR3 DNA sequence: TGTGCCAGCAGTTTAGTTGCGGGAGGGCCTCAGTACTTC. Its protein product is CASSLVAGGPQYF.

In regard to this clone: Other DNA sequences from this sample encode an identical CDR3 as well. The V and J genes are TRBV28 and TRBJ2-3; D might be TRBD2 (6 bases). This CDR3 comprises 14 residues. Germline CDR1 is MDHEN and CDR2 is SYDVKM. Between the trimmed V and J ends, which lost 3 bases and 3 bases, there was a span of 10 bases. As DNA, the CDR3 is TGTGCCAGCAGTTTTCTCGCGGGAACAGATACGCAGTATTTT. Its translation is CASSFLAGTDTQYF.

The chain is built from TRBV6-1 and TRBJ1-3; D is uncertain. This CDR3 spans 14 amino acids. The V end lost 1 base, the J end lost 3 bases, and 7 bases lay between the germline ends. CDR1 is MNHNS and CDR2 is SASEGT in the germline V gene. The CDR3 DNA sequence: TGTGCCAGCAGTGAAGGCGGCAGTGGAAACACCATATATTTT. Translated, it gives CASSEGGSGNTIYF.